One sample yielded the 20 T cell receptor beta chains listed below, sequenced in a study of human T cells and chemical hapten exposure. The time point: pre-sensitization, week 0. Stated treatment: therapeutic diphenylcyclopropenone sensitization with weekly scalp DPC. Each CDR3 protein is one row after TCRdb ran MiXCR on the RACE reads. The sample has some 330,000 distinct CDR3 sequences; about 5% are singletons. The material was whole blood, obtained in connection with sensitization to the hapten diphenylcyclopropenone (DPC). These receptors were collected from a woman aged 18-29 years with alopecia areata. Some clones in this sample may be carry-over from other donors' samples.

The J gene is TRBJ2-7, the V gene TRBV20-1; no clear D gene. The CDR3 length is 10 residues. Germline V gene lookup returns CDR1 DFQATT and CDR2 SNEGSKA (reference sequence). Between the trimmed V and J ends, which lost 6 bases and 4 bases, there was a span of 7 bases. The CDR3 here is CSAHRYEQYF. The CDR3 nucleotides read TGCAGTGCCCATCGGTACGAGCAGTACTTC.

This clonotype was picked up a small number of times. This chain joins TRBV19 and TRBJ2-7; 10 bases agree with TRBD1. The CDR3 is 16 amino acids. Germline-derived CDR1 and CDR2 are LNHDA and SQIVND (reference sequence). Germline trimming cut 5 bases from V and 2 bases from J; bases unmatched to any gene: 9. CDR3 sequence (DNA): TGTGCCAGTAGTTCAAACCGGGACAGGGGAACCTACGAGCAGTACTTC. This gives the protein CASSSNRDRGTYEQYF.

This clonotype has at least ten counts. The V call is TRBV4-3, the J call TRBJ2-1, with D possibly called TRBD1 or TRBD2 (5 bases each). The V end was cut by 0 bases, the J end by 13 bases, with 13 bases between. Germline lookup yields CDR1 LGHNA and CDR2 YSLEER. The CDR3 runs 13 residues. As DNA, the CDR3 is TGCGCCAGCAGCCAAGAGTGGCCGGGACCCCAGTTCTTC. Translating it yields CASSQEWPGPQFF.

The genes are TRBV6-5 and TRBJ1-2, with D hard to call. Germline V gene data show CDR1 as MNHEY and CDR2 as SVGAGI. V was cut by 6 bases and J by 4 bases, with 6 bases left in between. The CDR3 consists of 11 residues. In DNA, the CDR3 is TGTGCCAGCAGACGACTCTATGGCTACACCTTC. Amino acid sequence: CASRRLYGYTF.

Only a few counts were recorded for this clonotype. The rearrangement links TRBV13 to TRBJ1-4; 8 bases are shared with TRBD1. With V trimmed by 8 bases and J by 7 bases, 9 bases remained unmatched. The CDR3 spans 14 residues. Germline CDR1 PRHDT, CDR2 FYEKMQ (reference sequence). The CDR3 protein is CASDEDRGGEKLFF. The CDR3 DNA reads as TGTGCCAGCGATGAAGACAGGGGCGGTGAAAAACTGTTTTTT.

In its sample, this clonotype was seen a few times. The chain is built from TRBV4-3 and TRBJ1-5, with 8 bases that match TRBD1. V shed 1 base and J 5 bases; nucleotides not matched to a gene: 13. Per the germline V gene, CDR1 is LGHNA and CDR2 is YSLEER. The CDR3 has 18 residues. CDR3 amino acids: CASSQVLPDRGRHQPQHF. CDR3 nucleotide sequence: TGCGCCAGCAGCCAAGTCCTACCCGACAGGGGTCGTCATCAGCCCCAGCATTTT.

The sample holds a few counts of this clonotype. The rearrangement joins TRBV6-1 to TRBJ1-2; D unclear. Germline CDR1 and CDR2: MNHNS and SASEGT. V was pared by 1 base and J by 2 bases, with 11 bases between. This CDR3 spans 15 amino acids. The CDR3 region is CASSEGVSANYGYTF. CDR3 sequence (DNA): TGTGCCAGCAGTGAAGGGGTCTCGGCAAACTATGGCTACACCTTC.

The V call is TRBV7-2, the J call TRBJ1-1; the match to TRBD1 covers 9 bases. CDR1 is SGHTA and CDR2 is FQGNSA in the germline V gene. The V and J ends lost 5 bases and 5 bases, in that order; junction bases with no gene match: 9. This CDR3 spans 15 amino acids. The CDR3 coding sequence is TGTGCCAGCAGCCCGCTAATGACAGGGGGGACTGAAGCTTTCTTT. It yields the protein CASSPLMTGGTEAFF.

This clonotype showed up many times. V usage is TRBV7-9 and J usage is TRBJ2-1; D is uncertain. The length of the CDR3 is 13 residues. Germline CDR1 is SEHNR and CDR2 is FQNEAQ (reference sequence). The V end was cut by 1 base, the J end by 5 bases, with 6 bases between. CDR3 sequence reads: CASSLEQNNEQFF. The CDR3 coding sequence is TGTGCCAGCAGCTTAGAACAGAACAATGAGCAGTTCTTC.

This CDR3 is CASSLASGGYGGTQYF. The DNA of the CDR3 is TGTGCCAGCAGCTTGGCTAGCGGGGGTTATGGGGGCACCCAGTACTTC. The J gene is TRBJ2-5, the V gene TRBV5-6, with TRBD2 matching over 10 bases. The germline gives CDR1 SGHDT, CDR2 YYEEEE. V shed 0 bases and J 8 bases; nucleotides not matched to a gene: 10. The CDR3 sequence is 16 residues long.

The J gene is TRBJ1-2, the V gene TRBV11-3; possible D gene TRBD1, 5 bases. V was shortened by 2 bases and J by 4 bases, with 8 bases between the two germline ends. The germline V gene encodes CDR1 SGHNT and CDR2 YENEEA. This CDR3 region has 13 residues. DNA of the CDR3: TGTGCCAGCAGCTTACTTGGGGGCTATGGCTACACCTTC. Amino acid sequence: CASSLLGGYGYTF.

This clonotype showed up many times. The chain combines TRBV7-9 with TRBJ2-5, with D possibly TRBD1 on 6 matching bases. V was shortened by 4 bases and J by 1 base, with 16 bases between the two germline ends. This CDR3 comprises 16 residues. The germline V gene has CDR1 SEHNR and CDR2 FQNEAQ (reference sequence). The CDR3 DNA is TGTGCCAGCAGCTCAGGGGCACAGGTCATCCAAGAGACCCAGTACTTC. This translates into CASSSGAQVIQETQYF.

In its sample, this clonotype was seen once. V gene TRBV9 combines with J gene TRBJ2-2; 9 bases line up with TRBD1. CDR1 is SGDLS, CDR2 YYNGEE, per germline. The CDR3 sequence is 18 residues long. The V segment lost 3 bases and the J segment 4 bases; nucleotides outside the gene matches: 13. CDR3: CASSGGVTGGRFTGELFF. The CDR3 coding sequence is TGTGCCAGCAGCGGAGGAGTAACAGGGGGCCGTTTCACCGGGGAGCTGTTTTTT.

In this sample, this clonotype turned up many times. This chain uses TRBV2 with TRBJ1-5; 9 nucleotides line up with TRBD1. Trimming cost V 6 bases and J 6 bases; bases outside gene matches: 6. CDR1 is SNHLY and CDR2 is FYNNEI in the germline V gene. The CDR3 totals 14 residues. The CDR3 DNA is TGTGCCAGCAGCGCAGGGACAGGGTCTCAGCCCCAGCATTTT. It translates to CASSAGTGSQPQHF.

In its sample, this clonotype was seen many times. The CDR3 here is CASSAVPDTQYF. As DNA, the CDR3 is TGTGCCAGCTCCGCCGTCCCAGATACGCAGTATTTT. The rearrangement uses TRBV12-3 or TRBV12-4 and TRBJ2-3, with D uncertain. The CDR3 is 12 residues long. The V end was cut by 8 bases, the J end by 4 bases, with 10 bases between.

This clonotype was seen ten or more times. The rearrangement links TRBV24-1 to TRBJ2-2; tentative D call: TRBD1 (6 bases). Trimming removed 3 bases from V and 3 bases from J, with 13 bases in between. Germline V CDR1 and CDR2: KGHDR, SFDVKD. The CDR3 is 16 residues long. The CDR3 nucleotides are TGTGCCACCAGTGATGGGACACAAGACTACACCGGGGAGCTGTTTTTT. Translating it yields CATSDGTQDYTGELFF.

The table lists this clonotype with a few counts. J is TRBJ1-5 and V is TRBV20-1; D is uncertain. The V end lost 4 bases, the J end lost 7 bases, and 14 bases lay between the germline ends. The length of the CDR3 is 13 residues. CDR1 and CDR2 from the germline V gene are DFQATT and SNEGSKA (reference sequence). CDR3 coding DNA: TGCAGTGCTATACAGACCCGTGGACAGCCCCAGCATTTT. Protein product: CSAIQTRGQPQHF.

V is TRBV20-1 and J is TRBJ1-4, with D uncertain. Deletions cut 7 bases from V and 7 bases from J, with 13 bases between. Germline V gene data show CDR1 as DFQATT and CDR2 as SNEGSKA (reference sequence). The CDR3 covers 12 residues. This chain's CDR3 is CSGRDPAEKLFF. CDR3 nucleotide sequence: TGCAGTGGTCGGGATCCAGCTGAAAAACTGTTTTTT.

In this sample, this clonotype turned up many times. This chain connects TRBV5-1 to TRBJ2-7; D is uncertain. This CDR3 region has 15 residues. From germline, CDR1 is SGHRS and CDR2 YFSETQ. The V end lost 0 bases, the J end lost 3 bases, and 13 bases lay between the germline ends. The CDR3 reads CASSLEGQPIYEQYF. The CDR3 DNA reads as TGCGCCAGCAGCTTGGAAGGGCAGCCTATCTACGAGCAGTACTTC.

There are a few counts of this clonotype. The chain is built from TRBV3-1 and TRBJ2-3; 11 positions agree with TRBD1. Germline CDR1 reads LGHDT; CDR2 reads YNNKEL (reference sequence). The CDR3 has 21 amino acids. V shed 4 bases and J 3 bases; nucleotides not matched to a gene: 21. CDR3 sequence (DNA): TGTGCCAGCAGCCGATGGACAGGGGGCGCCCATAGGGGGGCGATTACAGATACGCAGTATTTT. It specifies CASSRWTGGAHRGAITDTQYF.